Presented here are 27 T cell receptor beta chains from one specimen sequenced in a study of control samples from healthy donors and cancer patients. Only in-frame clones appear in the TCRdb table, and some are missing; sequencing was by immunoSEQ multiplex PCR. Among tens of thousands of clones listed, about 92% were seen once. The sequenced sample consisted of blood. Every receptor here comes from a woman aged 25-40 years in good health.

The gene calls are TRBV28 and TRBJ1-1, with a weak D call TRBD1 (5 bases). The CDR3 sequence is 12 residues long. Germline V lookup: CDR1 MDHEN, CDR2 SYDVKM. The ends were cut back, 6 bases at V and 4 bases at J, with 9 bases in the middle. CDR3 sequence reads: CASSRGFTEAFF. The CDR3 coding sequence is TGTGCCAGCAGCCGGGGGTTCACTGAAGCTTTCTTT.

The V call is TRBV2, the J call TRBJ2-7; TRBD1 matches at 11 bases. This CDR3 comprises 15 residues. CDR1 is SNHLY, CDR2 FYNNEI, per germline. Trimming at V came to 6 bases and at J to 4 bases, leaving 8 bases not matched to a gene. Written as DNA, the CDR3 is TGTGCCAGCAGCCGAGGGACAGGGGGTATATACGAGCAGTACTTC. Amino acids: CASSRGTGGIYEQYF.

This sequence joins TRBV29-1 and TRBJ2-1; weak D call: TRBD1 (7 bases). CDR1 and CDR2 (germline): SQVTM, ANQGSEA. The CDR3 has 14 amino acids. Trimming shortened V by 4 bases and J by 2 bases, and 12 bases separated the two germline ends. CDR3 in amino acids: CSVAVRGAYNEQFF. The CDR3 DNA follows: TGCAGCGTTGCTGTCAGGGGGGCCTACAATGAGCAGTTCTTC.

The rearrangement joins TRBV10-3 to TRBJ1-6, with unresolved D. The CDR3 has 12 amino acids. V lost 10 bases to trimming and J lost 5 bases, with 9 bases between them. CDR1 is ENHRY and CDR2 is SYGVKD in the germline V gene. DNA of the CDR3: TGTGCCAGCGACGGAGATAATTCACCCCTCCACTTT. It encodes CASDGDNSPLHF.

This clone was detected only once. The rearrangement uses TRBV10-1 and TRBJ2-3; 7 bases fit TRBD2. CDR1 WNHNN and CDR2 SYGVQD come from the germline V gene (reference sequence). The CDR3 length is 15 residues. V gave up 10 bases and J gave up 4 bases; unmatched junction bases: 14. The CDR3 sequence is CATNSGGRVADTQYF. The CDR3 nucleotides are TGCGCCACCAATTCGGGGGGAAGGGTCGCAGATACGCAGTATTTT.

The chain has TRBV30 and TRBJ1-5, with D tentatively TRBD1 (6 bases). Germline V gene lookup returns CDR1 GTSNPN and CDR2 SVGIG (reference sequence). This CDR3 has 13 amino acids. Between the trimmed V and J ends, which lost 3 bases and 6 bases, there was a span of 12 bases. DNA of the CDR3: TGTGCCTGGAGGGGGGGGCCGGGTCAGCCCCAGCATTTT. Translated, it gives CAWRGGPGQPQHF.

The CDR3 loop is CASSLLAGSTDTQYF. DNA for the CDR3: TGTGCCAGCAGCCTGCTAGCGGGGAGCACAGATACGCAGTATTTT. The rearrangement joins TRBV7-3 to TRBJ2-3; TRBD2 matches at 9 bases. The V segment lost 5 bases and the J segment 0 bases; nucleotides outside the gene matches: 3. This CDR3 contains 15 residues. Germline loops: CDR1 SGHTA, CDR2 FQGTGA. The entire variable domain, with the rest obtained from reference TRBV7-3 and TRBJ2-3, is as follows: GAGVSQTPSNKVTEKGKYVELRCDPISGHTALYWYRQSLGQGPEFLIYFQGTGAADDSGLPNDRFFAVRPEGSVSTLKIQRTERGDSAVYLCASSLLAGSTDTQYFGPGTRLTVL.

The V call is TRBV2, the J call TRBJ1-4, with 7 bases matching TRBD1. The CDR3 runs to 15 residues. V trimming: 3 bases; J trimming: 5 bases; junction bases outside the gene matches: 6. Per germline, CDR1 SNHLY and CDR2 FYNNEI. This CDR3 is CASSDLGTVNEKLFF. The CDR3 bases are TGTGCCAGCAGTGACTTAGGGACAGTCAATGAAAAACTGTTTTTT.

This clone was counted once. The chain uses TRBV7-9 and TRBJ2-5; possible D gene TRBD2, 5 bases. V gave up 4 bases and J gave up 4 bases, with 16 bases separating them. The germline V gene encodes CDR1 SEHNR and CDR2 FQNEAQ (reference sequence). The CDR3 is made up of 15 amino acids. Here the CDR3 reads CASSSRSAGLETQYF. The CDR3 DNA reads as TGTGCCAGCAGCTCCCGATCGGCAGGACTAGAGACCCAGTACTTC.

CDR3 nucleotide sequence: TGCGCCAGCAGCTCTAAGGGACAGATCTACGAGCAGTACTTC. This codes for CASSSKGQIYEQYF. The chain carries TRBV5-1 and TRBJ2-7, with TRBD1 identical over 7 bases. The trim removed 3 bases at V and 3 bases at J, leaving 6 bases unmatched. CDR1 and CDR2 (germline): SGHRS, YFSETQ. This CDR3 region has 14 residues.

This clone occurred once. V gene TRBV24-1 combines with J gene TRBJ2-5, with TRBD1 matching over 8 bases. J was trimmed by 7 bases and V by 4 bases; bases with no gene match: 7. This CDR3 has 14 residues. Per germline, CDR1 KGHDR and CDR2 SFDVKD. The CDR3 nucleotides are TGTGCCACCAGTGACCCGACAGGGGATGGGACCCAGTACTTC. This gives the protein CATSDPTGDGTQYF.

This clone has only a few counts. CDR3 sequence: CAWSVPGQPQHF. DNA of the CDR3: TGTGCCTGGAGTGTTCCGGGACAGCCCCAGCATTTT. The chain links TRBV30 to TRBJ1-5; D is uncertain. The CDR3 consists of 12 residues. In germline, CDR1 is GTSNPN, CDR2 SVGIG (reference sequence). With 0 bases removed from V and 7 bases from J, the gap between germline ends came to 7 bases.

The rearrangement links TRBV6-1 to TRBJ1-3, with D hard to call. The CDR3 totals 17 residues. Deletions cut 2 bases from V and 0 bases from J, with 14 bases between. The germline V gene encodes CDR1 MNHNS and CDR2 SASEGT. CDR3 sequence (DNA): TGTGCCAGCAGTGAAACTGCGGGATCGGGCTCTGGAAACACCATATATTTT. It yields the protein CASSETAGSGSGNTIYF.

The chain is built from TRBV19 and TRBJ2-1, with D perhaps matching TRBD1 or TRBD2 (5 bases each). CDR3 length equals 14 residues. CDR1 is LNHDA and CDR2 is SQIVND in the germline V gene (reference sequence). The V and J ends lost 4 bases and 7 bases respectively, with 14 bases between them. The CDR3 nucleotides are TGTGCCAGTAGTAAGAGGGGCTGGGGGAATGAGCAGTTCTTC. It yields the protein CASSKRGWGNEQFF.

This chain uses TRBV11-3 with TRBJ2-7; D may be TRBD1 or TRBD2 (5 bases each). CDR1 SGHNT and CDR2 YENEEA come from the germline V gene. The V and J ends lost 3 bases and 0 bases respectively, with 12 bases between them. The CDR3 is 15 amino acids. In nucleotides, the CDR3 is TGTGCCAGCAGCTTCCGGAGTGGGGGCTCCTACGAGCAGTACTTC. This translates into CASSFRSGGSYEQYF.

This chain links TRBV5-1 with TRBJ2-2; D might be TRBD2 (6 bases). This CDR3 has 15 amino acids. The germline V and J ends were trimmed by 4 bases and 3 bases, with 13 bases remaining between them. Germline assignment: CDR1 SGHRS and CDR2 YFSETQ. CDR3 bases: TGCGCCAGCAGCCCCGGAGGGCCGGACACCGGGGAGCTGTTTTTT. Its translation is CASSPGGPDTGELFF.

This chain joins TRBV7-9 and TRBJ1-2, with 7 bases matching TRBD1. The V gene's germline CDR1 is SEHNR and CDR2 FQNEAQ (reference sequence). The trim removed 4 bases at V and 8 bases at J, leaving 7 bases unmatched. The CDR3 runs 13 residues. CDR3 protein: CASSSTGLFGYTF. CDR3 sequence (DNA): TGTGCCAGCAGCTCGACAGGGCTATTCGGCTACACCTTC.

The chain joins TRBV11-3 to TRBJ1-6, with D uncertain. The ends were cut back, 7 bases at V and 10 bases at J, with 11 bases in the middle. The CDR3 contains 12 residues. Germline V gene sequence: CDR1 SGHNT, CDR2 YENEEA. The CDR3 bases are TGTGCCAGCACCTCAAGCGGATCACCCCTCCACTTT. Protein sequence: CASTSSGSPLHF.

The rearrangement links TRBV24-1 to TRBJ2-6; D ambiguous. The V end was cut by 3 bases, the J end by 0 bases, with 5 bases between. Looked up from germline, CDR1 is KGHDR and CDR2 is SFDVKD. The CDR3 has 15 amino acids. This CDR3 reads CATSDENSGANVLTF. The CDR3 nucleotides read TGTGCCACCAGTGATGAAAACTCTGGGGCCAACGTCCTGACTTTC.

V is TRBV5-1 and J is TRBJ1-3; 10 bases map to TRBD1. V shed 1 base, J shed 4 bases, and the junction held 11 bases outside the gene matches. CDR3 length equals 18 residues. The germline V gene has CDR1 SGHRS and CDR2 YFSETQ. Here the CDR3 DNA reads TGCGCCAGCAGCTTGACTCCGGGACAGGGGTTATCGGGAAACACCATATATTTT. Translating it yields CASSLTPGQGLSGNTIYF. Full variable domain (outside the CDR3, taken from reference TRBV5-1 and TRBJ1-3): KAGVTQTPRYLIKTRGQQVTLSCSPISGHRSVSWYQQTPGQGLQFLFEYFSETQRNKGNFPGRFSGRQFSNSRSEMNVSTLELGDSALYLCASSLTPGQGLSGNTIYFGEGSWLTVV.

The J gene is TRBJ2-6, the V gene TRBV6-6; unclear D gene. Germline lookup yields CDR1 MNHNY and CDR2 SVGAGI (reference sequence). Trimming took 5 bases from V and 0 from J, leaving 14 bases between them. The CDR3 is 17 residues long. CDR3: CASSPLTSLSGANVLTF. The CDR3 DNA sequence: TGTGCCAGCAGTCCCCTGACAAGCCTCTCTGGGGCCAACGTCCTGACTTTC.

This clone was observed once. This chain connects TRBV5-1 to TRBJ1-6; the D gene is possibly TRBD1 (6 bases). CDR3 length: 16 residues. Germline lookup yields CDR1 SGHRS and CDR2 YFSETQ. Trimming shortened V by 0 bases and J by 5 bases, and 12 bases separated the two germline ends. As DNA, the CDR3 is TGCGCCAGCAGCTTGGCCACACAGGGCCATAATTCACCCCTCCACTTT. Encoded protein: CASSLATQGHNSPLHF. The full variable domain, in which reference TRBV5-1 and TRBJ1-6 provide the parts outside the CDR3, is KAGVTQTPRYLIKTRGQQVTLSCSPISGHRSVSWYQQTPGQGLQFLFEYFSETQRNKGNFPGRFSGRQFSNSRSEMNVSTLELGDSALYLCASSLATQGHNSPLHFGNGTRLTVT.

V is TRBV28 and J is TRBJ2-7, with D perhaps given as TRBD1 or TRBD2 (6 bases each). Per the germline V gene, CDR1 is MDHEN and CDR2 is SYDVKM. Trimming pared 2 bases from V and 3 bases from J, leaving 20 bases between. The CDR3 has 17 amino acids. This CDR3 reads CASSLAKEWGAFYEQYF. CDR3 coding DNA: TGTGCCAGCAGTTTAGCGAAGGAGTGGGGGGCATTCTACGAGCAGTACTTC.

The chain is built from TRBV19 and TRBJ1-6; 7 positions agree with TRBD1. CDR1 LNHDA and CDR2 SQIVND come from the germline V gene (reference sequence). The CDR3 is 14 residues long. V lost 8 bases and J lost 9; bases outside the gene matches: 10. The CDR3 loop is CASEPGQRLSPLHF. The CDR3 coding sequence is TGTGCCAGTGAGCCGGGACAGAGACTTTCACCCCTCCACTTT.

J is TRBJ1-5 and V is TRBV6-5; D call uncertain. The CDR3 loop spans 13 amino acids. Looked up from germline, CDR1 is MNHEY and CDR2 is SVGAGI. V dropped 2 bases and J dropped 5 bases, with 7 bases sitting between them. The CDR3 loop is CASSYGKDQPQHF. Written as DNA, the CDR3 is TGTGCCAGCAGTTACGGCAAAGATCAGCCCCAGCATTTT.

The genes are TRBV12-3 or TRBV12-4 and TRBJ1-1; TRBD1 might be the D (5 bases). Trimming cost V 6 bases and J 5 bases, with 10 bases left between them. This CDR3 has 12 residues. CDR3 coding DNA: TGTGCCAGCAGCCCGGGGGGGACTGAAGCTTTCTTT. Translation: CASSPGGTEAFF.

This sequence joins TRBV7-9 and TRBJ2-7; 9 nucleotides agree with TRBD1. After removal of 5 bases from V and 7 bases from J, the junction contained 12 bases not matched to a gene. The CDR3 has 15 residues. Germline V lookup: CDR1 SEHNR, CDR2 FQNEAQ (reference sequence). CDR3 region: CASSPRTGVDREQYF. In DNA, the CDR3 is TGTGCCAGCAGCCCCCGGACAGGGGTAGACCGGGAGCAGTACTTC.